The clone carrying this T cell receptor (beta chain) came up many times. This sample is part of a study of T cells in Graves' hyperthyroidism and ophthalmopathy. RNA transcripts gave rise to amplified TCR beta CDR3 regions. First-round RT-PCR targeting the TCR CDR3 was performed with the HTBI primer set. One entry per CDR3 protein results from TCRdb running MiXCR on the multiplex PCR reads. The table shows about 600,000 distinct CDR3 sequences, with more than 15% occurring only once. CDR3 length: 12 amino acids. With 5 bases removed from V and 8 bases from J, the gap between germline ends came to 10 bases. Germline assignment: CDR1 MNHEY and CDR2 SMNVEV (reference sequence).

The sequence came from a woman between 40 and 50 years old with Graves' ophthalmopathy. The sequencing sample was made of blood. The chain uses TRBV27 and TRBJ2-1; D unclear. The CDR3 region has the DNA TGTGCCAGCAGTGACCCCCGGCATGAGCAGTTCTTC. It codes for CASSDPRHEQFF.